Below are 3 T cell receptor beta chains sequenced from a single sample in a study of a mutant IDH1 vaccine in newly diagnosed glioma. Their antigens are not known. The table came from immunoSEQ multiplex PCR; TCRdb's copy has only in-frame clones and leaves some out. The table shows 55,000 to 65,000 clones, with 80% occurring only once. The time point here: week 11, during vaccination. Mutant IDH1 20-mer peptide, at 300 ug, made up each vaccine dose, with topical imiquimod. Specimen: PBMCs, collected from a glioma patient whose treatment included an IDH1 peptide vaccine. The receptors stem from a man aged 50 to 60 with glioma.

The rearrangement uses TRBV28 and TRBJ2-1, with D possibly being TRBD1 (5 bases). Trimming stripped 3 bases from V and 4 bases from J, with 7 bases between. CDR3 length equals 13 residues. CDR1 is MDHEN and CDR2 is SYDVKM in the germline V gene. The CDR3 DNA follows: TGTGCCAGCAGTTTTGACAGTTACAATGAGCAGTTCTTC. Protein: CASSFDSYNEQFF.

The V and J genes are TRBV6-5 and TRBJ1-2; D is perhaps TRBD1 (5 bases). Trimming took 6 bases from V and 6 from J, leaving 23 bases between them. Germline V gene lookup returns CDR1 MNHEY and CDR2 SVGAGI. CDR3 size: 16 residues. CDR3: CASSYLPGRREHGYTF. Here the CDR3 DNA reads TGTGCCAGCAGCTACCTGCCGGGACGAAGGGAGCATGGCTACACCTTC.

This CDR3 reads CASSRGGTGNSPLHF. CDR3 nucleotides: TGTGCCAGCAGCCGCGGTGGGACAGGGAACTCACCCCTCCACTTT. The chain is built from TRBV27 and TRBJ1-6, with 9 bases matching TRBD1. The CDR3 is 15 amino acids. J lost 10 bases, V lost 6 bases, and 10 bases had no gene match. Germline V CDR1 and CDR2: MNHEY, SMNVEV (reference sequence).